The next 29 T cell receptor beta chains were all read from a single sample in a study of blood T cell repertoires in COVID-19. Data came from immunoSEQ multiplex PCR; TCRdb stores just in-frame clones and leaves some out. Of 120,000 or so clones in the sample, 65% to 90% are singletons; the top ten hold 25% to 30%. Sequencing input: peripheral blood. These receptors came from a woman of 80 years or more with acute or convalescent COVID-19.

This clone has a handful of counts. The chain links TRBV3-1 (or the pseudogene TRBV3-2) to TRBJ1-1, with D perhaps matching TRBD1 (6 bases). There are 15 residues in the CDR3. Germline loops: CDR1 LGHDT, CDR2 YNNKEL (reference sequence). V was cut by 3 bases and J by 3 bases, with 14 bases left in between. The CDR3 DNA sequence: TGTGCCAGCAGCCACGGACAGCTATTAGACACTGAAGCTTTCTTT. This codes for CASSHGQLLDTEAFF.

This clone has a single count. The rearrangement uses TRBV11-3 and TRBJ2-2, with D possibly matching TRBD1 (5 bases). Trimming left V 1 base short and J 0 bases short, with 9 bases between. Germline CDR1 and CDR2: SGHNT and YENEEA. CDR3 length equals 16 residues. This chain's CDR3 is CASSLGQRANTGELFF. CDR3 coding DNA: TGTGCCAGCAGCTTAGGACAGCGAGCGAACACCGGGGAGCTGTTTTTT.

This rearrangement joins TRBV4-1 to TRBJ2-4, with 7 bases fitting TRBD1. Trimming cost V 0 bases and J 9 bases; bases outside gene matches: 11. CDR1 and CDR2 (germline): MGHRA, YSYEKL. The CDR3 is 16 amino acids. The CDR3, as DNA: TGCGCCAGCAGCCAAGATAGGGGAAGGGGGCTGTCCATTCAGTACTTC. Its translation is CASSQDRGRGLSIQYF.

J is TRBJ2-3 and V is TRBV5-1; 11 bases align to TRBD2. Germline V gene lookup returns CDR1 SGHRS and CDR2 YFSETQ. V was pared by 3 bases and J by 3 bases, with 3 bases of the junction left unmatched. This CDR3 is 15 amino acids long. Here the CDR3 DNA reads TGCGCCAGCAGCTCGACTAGCGGGGAGACAGATACGCAGTATTTT. This sequence encodes CASSSTSGETDTQYF. Looking up the rest from reference TRBV5-1 and TRBJ2-3 gives the full variable domain: KAGVTQTPRYLIKTRGQQVTLSCSPISGHRSVSWYQQTPGQGLQFLFEYFSETQRNKGNFPGRFSGRQFSNSRSEMNVSTLELGDSALYLCASSSTSGETDTQYFGPGTRLTVL.

The genes are TRBV28 and TRBJ2-3; a weak D match, TRBD2 (6 bases). Deletions cut 6 bases from V and 3 bases from J, with 13 bases between. The CDR3 is made up of 14 amino acids. Germline V gene sequence: CDR1 MDHEN, CDR2 SYDVKM. DNA of the CDR3: TGTGCCAGCAGGGGGACCCTAGCGACAGATACGCAGTATTTT. Protein product: CASRGTLATDTQYF.

The chain joins TRBV5-1 to TRBJ2-3; the D gene is possibly TRBD1 (6 bases). V dropped 4 bases and J dropped 4 bases, with 13 bases sitting between them. Germline assignment: CDR1 SGHRS and CDR2 YFSETQ. CDR3 length equals 14 residues. The CDR3 protein is CASSPSAGADTQYF. CDR3 nucleotides: TGCGCCAGCAGCCCTTCCGCAGGGGCAGATACGCAGTATTTT. The entire variable domain, with the rest obtained from reference TRBV5-1 and TRBJ2-3, is as follows: KAGVTQTPRYLIKTRGQQVTLSCSPISGHRSVSWYQQTPGQGLQFLFEYFSETQRNKGNFPGRFSGRQFSNSRSEMNVSTLELGDSALYLCASSPSAGADTQYFGPGTRLTVL.

V gene TRBV4-2 combines with J gene TRBJ1-1; D is perhaps TRBD1 (6 bases). The CDR3 sequence is 15 residues long. Germline CDR1 and CDR2: LGHNA and YNFKEQ. Deletions cut 0 bases from V and 0 bases from J, with 8 bases between. For the CDR3, the DNA is TGTGCCAGCAGCCAAGATACAGGGCTGAACACTGAAGCTTTCTTT. This encodes CASSQDTGLNTEAFF.

This clone was found a few times. This sequence joins TRBV5-1 and TRBJ1-3; D might be TRBD1 (6 bases). V lost 3 bases and J lost 4, with 8 bases in between. This CDR3 is 13 amino acids long. The germline CDR1 and CDR2 sequences are SGHRS and YFSETQ. The CDR3 region is CASSSGTGNTIYF. CDR3 bases: TGCGCCAGCAGCTCCGGGACAGGAAACACCATATATTTT.

This chain uses TRBV4-2 with TRBJ1-2; 9 positions match TRBD1. CDR3 length: 15 amino acids. The germline V gene has CDR1 LGHNA and CDR2 YNFKEQ. After removal of 4 bases from V and 4 bases from J, the junction contained 7 bases not matched to a gene. The DNA for the CDR3 is TGTGCCAGCAGCCCAGGGGGGGGACAGGGCTATGGCTACACCTTC. As protein: CASSPGGGQGYGYTF.

The rearrangement joins TRBV12-3 or TRBV12-4 to TRBJ1-1, with TRBD1 as a possible D gene (6 bases). This CDR3 comprises 12 residues. V lost 9 bases and J 7 bases, leaving 15 bases between the germline ends. CDR3 nucleotide sequence: TGTGCCAGTTATCTAGGGGGGGGTGAAGCTTTCTTT. Translating gives CASYLGGGEAFF.

V usage is TRBV28 and J usage is TRBJ1-1, with 9 bases lining up with TRBD1. The length of the CDR3 is 16 residues. The V and J ends lost 8 bases and 0 bases, in that order; junction bases with no gene match: 10. CDR1 and CDR2 (germline): MDHEN, SYDVKM. Written as DNA, the CDR3 is TGTGCCAGCCGGGGACAGGGAAGGGACATGAACACTGAAGCTTTCTTT. Protein product: CASRGQGRDMNTEAFF.

This sequence joins TRBV5-1 and TRBJ1-2; 9 bases are shared with TRBD1. The CDR3 extends over 15 amino acids. V shed 3 bases, J shed 0 bases, and the junction held 3 bases outside the gene matches. Germline lookup yields CDR1 SGHRS and CDR2 YFSETQ. CDR3 sequence reads: CASSYGQGSNYGYTF. DNA for the CDR3: TGCGCCAGCAGCTACGGACAGGGGTCTAACTATGGCTACACCTTC. The entire variable domain, with the rest obtained from reference TRBV5-1 and TRBJ1-2, is as follows: KAGVTQTPRYLIKTRGQQVTLSCSPISGHRSVSWYQQTPGQGLQFLFEYFSETQRNKGNFPGRFSGRQFSNSRSEMNVSTLELGDSALYLCASSYGQGSNYGYTFGSGTRLTVV.

This chain links TRBV7-8 with TRBJ1-1, with D tentatively TRBD1 (5 bases). Germline V gene lookup returns CDR1 SGHVS and CDR2 FQNEAQ. This CDR3 has 15 residues. The ends were cut back, 2 bases at V and 0 bases at J, with 10 bases in the middle. Written as DNA, the CDR3 is TGTGCCAGCAGCTTACTAGGGGTTATGAACACTGAAGCTTTCTTT. Translating gives CASSLLGVMNTEAFF.

The V and J genes are TRBV9 and TRBJ2-1; D possibly corresponds to TRBD1 (5 bases). Germline V gene lookup returns CDR1 SGDLS and CDR2 YYNGEE. V was cut by 3 bases and J by 1 base, with 17 bases left in between. CDR3 length equals 17 residues. The CDR3 reads CASSDPARGDSYNEQFF. The CDR3, as DNA: TGTGCCAGCAGCGACCCAGCTAGGGGTGATTCCTACAATGAGCAGTTCTTC.

The V call is TRBV5-1, the J call TRBJ1-2; no definite D call. Trimming cost V 4 bases and J 7 bases, with 14 bases left between them. Germline V gene sequence: CDR1 SGHRS, CDR2 YFSETQ. CDR3 length equals 13 residues. CDR3 nucleotide sequence: TGCGCCAGCAGCGATGACACGGTCTTTGGCTACACCTTC. It translates to CASSDDTVFGYTF. Full variable domain (outside the CDR3, taken from reference TRBV5-1 and TRBJ1-2): KAGVTQTPRYLIKTRGQQVTLSCSPISGHRSVSWYQQTPGQGLQFLFEYFSETQRNKGNFPGRFSGRQFSNSRSEMNVSTLELGDSALYLCASSDDTVFGYTFGSGTRLTVV.

The chain is built from TRBV6-5 and TRBJ1-3; D is ambiguous. The CDR3 contains 15 residues. The V end was cut by 10 bases, the J end by 2 bases, with 18 bases between. The germline V gene encodes CDR1 MNHEY and CDR2 SVGAGI. CDR3 sequence (DNA): TGTGCCACCCGGGAGCTGCATAGTCCTGGAAACACCATATATTTT. Its protein is CATRELHSPGNTIYF.

This chain uses TRBV6-5 with TRBJ1-5, with unresolved D. Deletions cut 0 bases from V and 1 base from J, with 7 bases between. The CDR3 covers 15 residues. From germline, CDR1 is MNHEY and CDR2 SVGAGI. The CDR3 here is CASSYSQASNQPQHF. The CDR3 nucleotides read TGTGCCAGCAGTTACTCTCAGGCAAGCAATCAGCCCCAGCATTTT.

The chain combines TRBV15 with TRBJ2-5, with 8 bases identical to TRBD1. The CDR3 is 15 amino acids. The germline V gene has CDR1 LNHNV and CDR2 YYDKDF (reference sequence). V shed 1 base, J shed 3 bases, and the junction held 4 bases outside the gene matches. In DNA, the CDR3 is TGTGCCACCAGCAGAGGACAGGGGTCTGAAGAGACCCAGTACTTC. As protein: CATSRGQGSEETQYF.

This rearrangement joins TRBV6-1 to TRBJ2-1; D may be TRBD2 (6 bases). Germline values: CDR1 MNHNS, CDR2 SASEGT. The V gene lost 1 base and the J gene lost 4 bases, with 35 bases spanning the gap. CDR3 size: 23 residues. The CDR3 sequence is CASSEVLYSSMGLHSRGYNEQFF. The CDR3 nucleotides read TGTGCCAGCAGTGAAGTTTTATATTCCAGTATGGGACTCCATAGCCGAGGGTACAATGAGCAGTTCTTC.

The rearrangement links TRBV7-2 to TRBJ2-7, with D possibly TRBD2 on 5 matching bases. Germline CDR1 SGHTA, CDR2 FQGNSA. The V end lost 4 bases, the J end lost 0 bases, and 13 bases lay between the germline ends. The CDR3 covers 15 residues. The chain's CDR3 is CASSSGIPSSYEQYF. The CDR3 region has the DNA TGTGCCAGCAGCTCCGGGATTCCTAGCTCCTACGAGCAGTACTTC.

J is TRBJ1-1 and V is TRBV28, with 7 bases fitting TRBD1. The V segment lost 4 bases and the J segment 1 base; nucleotides outside the gene matches: 9. CDR3 size: 16 residues. CDR1 is MDHEN, CDR2 SYDVKM, per germline. The CDR3 is CASSSRVAGGNTEAFF. In DNA, the CDR3 is TGTGCCAGCAGTTCAAGAGTAGCAGGGGGGAACACTGAAGCTTTCTTT.

The rearrangement links TRBV6-1 to TRBJ2-3; D is possibly TRBD1 (5 bases). V was shortened by 3 bases and J by 4 bases, with 14 bases between the two germline ends. The CDR3 runs 15 residues. CDR1 and CDR2 from the germline V gene are MNHNS and SASEGT. This chain's CDR3 is CASSDSLGQADTQYF. CDR3 in DNA: TGTGCCAGCAGTGATTCTTTGGGGCAGGCAGATACGCAGTATTTT.

This clone was seen a handful of times. This chain uses TRBV2 with TRBJ1-2; D is uncertain. CDR3 size: 14 residues. The germline gives CDR1 SNHLY, CDR2 FYNNEI. Trimming shortened V by 4 bases and J by 0 bases, and 9 bases separated the two germline ends. This chain's CDR3 is CASSVEGANYGYTF. In nucleotides, the CDR3 is TGTGCCAGCAGTGTCGAGGGAGCTAACTATGGCTACACCTTC.

This clone has only a few counts. The chain is built from TRBV7-2 and TRBJ1-3, with D tentatively TRBD1 (5 bases). V lost 1 base, J lost 4 bases, and 17 bases lay in between. The CDR3 has 17 residues. The germline CDR1 and CDR2 sequences are SGHTA and FQGNSA. As DNA, the CDR3 is TGTGCCAGCAGCTTAGGGAGTAGGTCCAGGACAGGAAACACCATATATTTT. Amino acids: CASSLGSRSRTGNTIYF.

V gene TRBV9 combines with J gene TRBJ1-5; the match to TRBD1 covers 11 bases. The V and J ends lost 4 bases and 0 bases, in that order; junction bases with no gene match: 9. The CDR3 is 18 residues long. Germline values: CDR1 SGDLS, CDR2 YYNGEE. The DNA for the CDR3 is TGTGCCAGCAGCCCGGGACAGGGGGTTGGGATTAGCAATCAGCCCCAGCATTTT. It translates to CASSPGQGVGISNQPQHF.

The chain uses TRBV12-3 or TRBV12-4 and TRBJ1-1; D is undetermined. The CDR3 is 13 amino acids. The V gene lost 6 bases and the J gene lost 9 bases, with 17 bases spanning the gap. CDR3: CASRTTEAEKAFF. For the CDR3, the DNA is TGTGCCAGCAGGACTACAGAGGCGGAAAAAGCTTTCTTT.

The rearrangement uses TRBV6-5 and TRBJ1-1; 7 nucleotides match TRBD1. V lost 5 bases and J lost 4; bases outside the gene matches: 7. The CDR3 totals 14 residues. Germline CDR1 and CDR2: MNHEY and SVGAGI. The CDR3, as DNA: TGTGCCAGCAGTACCCGACAGGGAATCACTGAAGCTTTCTTT. It translates to CASSTRQGITEAFF.

The sample holds one count of this clone. The V call is TRBV9, the J call TRBJ1-2; 10 bases agree with TRBD1. Germline assignment: CDR1 SGDLS and CDR2 YYNGEE. This CDR3 is 18 amino acids long. The junction had 13 bases not matched to a gene; V was cut back by 5 bases and J by 0 bases. The CDR3 DNA reads TGTGCCAGCAGGGGACAGGGGAAATGGGAGCCGGCTAACTATGGCTACACCTTC. Translating gives CASRGQGKWEPANYGYTF.

This chain's CDR3 is CASSDGTGNQPQHF. CDR3 DNA sequence: TGTGCCAGCAGTGACGGGACAGGGAATCAGCCCCAGCATTTT. This sequence joins TRBV6-4 and TRBJ1-5; TRBD1 aligns across 9 bases. CDR1 and CDR2 from the germline V gene are MRHNA and SNTAGT. Trimming removed 2 bases from V and 4 bases from J; junction bases left unmatched: 0. The CDR3 runs to 14 residues.